The 23 T cell receptor beta chains below come from one sample, sequenced in a study of blood T cell repertoires in COVID-19. The repertoire was sequenced with immunoSEQ multiplex PCR; TCRdb's copy has only in-frame clones and lacks some. The data contain 150,000 to 200,000 clones, roughly 90% of them singletons. Sequencing was done on a sample of PBMCs or T cells enriched from blood (not recorded which). The receptors shown here come from a woman aged 18-29 years who had recovered from COVID-19.

This rearrangement joins TRBV5-1 to TRBJ2-1; 8 positions agree with TRBD2. Germline loops: CDR1 SGHRS, CDR2 YFSETQ. J lost 7 bases, V lost 0 bases, and 9 bases had no gene match. The CDR3 loop spans 16 amino acids. For the CDR3, the DNA is TGCGCCAGCAGCTTGGGTCCGGGGGGGCAAGAGAATGAGCAGTTCTTC. Amino acid sequence: CASSLGPGGQENEQFF.

This chain joins TRBV2 and TRBJ2-7, with TRBD1 identical over 9 bases. In germline, CDR1 is SNHLY, CDR2 FYNNEI. CDR3 length equals 14 residues. With V trimmed by 8 bases and J by 5 bases, 10 bases remained unmatched. The CDR3 nucleotides are TGTGCCAGCGGACGGGACAGGGAATCCGACGAGCAGTACTTC. As protein: CASGRDRESDEQYF.

The chain combines TRBV9 with TRBJ1-6; 7 positions agree with TRBD1. The V gene's germline CDR1 is SGDLS and CDR2 YYNGEE. CDR3 size: 15 residues. Trimming at V came to 4 bases and at J to 7 bases, leaving 8 bases not matched to a gene. As DNA, the CDR3 is TGTGCCAGCAGCATGGAAACAGGGGCGAATTCACCCCTCCACTTT. Protein: CASSMETGANSPLHF. Combining the CDR3 with reference TRBV9 and TRBJ1-6 gives the whole variable domain DSGVTQTPKHLITATGQRVTLRCSPRSGDLSVYWYQQSLDQGLQFLIQYYNGEERAKGNILERFSAQQFPDLHSELNLSSLELGDSALYFCASSMETGANSPLHFGNGTRLTVT.

This rearrangement joins TRBV19 to TRBJ2-2; 9 positions agree with TRBD1. The CDR3 is 14 residues long. The ends lost 8 bases at V and 5 bases at J; junction bases unmatched: 6. The germline V gene has CDR1 LNHDA and CDR2 SQIVND (reference sequence). This CDR3 reads CASYDRGGTGELFF. The CDR3 nucleotides are TGTGCCAGTTATGACAGGGGGGGGACCGGGGAGCTGTTTTTT.

Concerning this clone itself: Other DNA sequences in the same sample also yield this CDR3. The chain is built from TRBV2 and TRBJ2-7; a weak D match, TRBD2 (6 bases). The germline gives CDR1 SNHLY, CDR2 FYNNEI. Between the trimmed V and J ends, which lost 0 bases and 7 bases, there was a span of 13 bases. The CDR3 covers 14 residues. CDR3 DNA: TGTGCCAGCAGTGAAGCAAGGACTAAAAATGAGCAGTACTTC. This encodes CASSEARTKNEQYF.

The chain recombines TRBV30 with TRBJ1-1; TRBD1 matches 9 bases. This CDR3 is built from 13 residues. The junction had 3 bases not matched to a gene; V was cut back by 2 bases and J by 5 bases. CDR1 GTSNPN and CDR2 SVGIG come from the germline V gene (reference sequence). Here the CDR3 reads CAWSRDRATEAFF. For the CDR3, the DNA is TGTGCCTGGAGTCGGGACAGGGCGACTGAAGCTTTCTTT.

The V and J genes are TRBV7-2 and TRBJ1-1, with TRBD1 matching over 8 bases. V dropped 3 bases and J dropped 2; count of bases not matched to a gene: 2. The V gene's germline CDR1 is SGHTA and CDR2 FQGNSA. The CDR3 sequence is 14 residues long. The CDR3 is CASSLGQVNTEAFF. In nucleotides, the CDR3 is TGTGCCAGCAGCTTGGGACAGGTAAACACTGAAGCTTTCTTT.

The V gene is TRBV30, the J gene TRBJ1-2; 10 bases match TRBD1. V lost 0 bases, J lost 6 bases, and 4 bases stayed unmatched. Per germline, CDR1 GTSNPN and CDR2 SVGIG (reference sequence). The CDR3 has 14 residues. The CDR3 protein is CAWSVRTGGHGYTF. In nucleotides, the CDR3 is TGTGCCTGGAGTGTCCGGACAGGGGGTCATGGCTACACCTTC.

This clone showed up just once. The V call is TRBV9, the J call TRBJ2-5, with a possible D match to TRBD2 (7 bases). Deletions cut 4 bases from V and 5 bases from J, with 21 bases between. CDR1 and CDR2 from the germline V gene are SGDLS and YYNGEE. This CDR3 region has 16 residues. The CDR3: CASSLRRGGIRETQYF. The CDR3 DNA follows: TGTGCCAGCAGCTTAAGGAGGGGGGGCATCCGGGAGACCCAGTACTTC.

This chain joins TRBV6-5 and TRBJ1-6; a possible D gene is TRBD1 (6 bases). V lost 6 bases and J 10 bases, leaving 16 bases between the germline ends. The CDR3 loop spans 14 amino acids. The germline V gene encodes CDR1 MNHEY and CDR2 SVGAGI. CDR3 loop: CASRQQGVGSPLHF. The CDR3 DNA reads TGTGCCAGCAGACAACAGGGTGTAGGATCACCCCTCCACTTT.

The chain carries TRBV28 and TRBJ2-5; 9 nucleotides agree with TRBD1. Germline V gene lookup returns CDR1 MDHEN and CDR2 SYDVKM. J gave up 4 bases and V 3 bases, and 3 bases lay outside the gene matches. CDR3 length equals 14 residues. CDR3 coding DNA: TGTGCCAGCAGTTTTCGACAGGGGGTAGAGACCCAGTACTTC. The encoded protein is CASSFRQGVETQYF.

The V gene is TRBV28, the J gene TRBJ2-7, with D possibly TRBD2 on 6 matching bases. Per the germline V gene, CDR1 is MDHEN and CDR2 is SYDVKM. This CDR3 contains 16 residues. V lost 7 bases to trimming and J lost 1 base, with 20 bases between them. The CDR3 spells CASTRGGATRSYEQYF. CDR3 nucleotide sequence: TGTGCCAGCACCCGCGGAGGGGCAACGAGGTCCTACGAGCAGTACTTC.

CDR3 loop: CASSITGTGGGYGYTF. The CDR3 coding sequence is TGTGCCAGCAGTATAACCGGGACAGGGGGCGGCTATGGCTACACCTTC. The chain joins TRBV27 to TRBJ1-2; TRBD1 agrees at 12 bases. Germline lookup yields CDR1 MNHEY and CDR2 SMNVEV (reference sequence). CDR3 size: 16 residues. V was pared by 5 bases and J by 4 bases, with 8 bases of the junction left unmatched.

This clone turned up a few times. The chain links TRBV12-3 or TRBV12-4 to TRBJ2-2; D not resolved. This CDR3 is 12 amino acids long. Trimming pared 5 bases from V and 6 bases from J, leaving 7 bases between. The CDR3 region has the DNA TGTGCCAGCAGTCTCTATCCCGGGGAGCTGTTTTTT. This codes for CASSLYPGELFF.

The J gene is TRBJ1-1, the V gene TRBV19; 7 nucleotides line up with TRBD1. V lost 7 bases, J lost 5 bases, and 7 bases stayed unmatched. Germline-derived CDR1 and CDR2 are LNHDA and SQIVND (reference sequence). This CDR3 has 13 amino acids. DNA of the CDR3: TGTGCCAGTATGGGGCAGGGGGAAACTGAAGCTTTCTTT. This codes for CASMGQGETEAFF.

CDR3 sequence (DNA): TGTGCCAGCCTCCCGCCTCCAATTAGGACAGGGTCATTTTCCTCTGGGGCCAACGTCCTGACTTTC. It translates to CASLPPPIRTGSFSSGANVLTF. The V call is TRBV7-3, the J call TRBJ2-6; 8 bases line up with TRBD1. CDR3 size: 22 residues. Germline CDR1 SGHTA, CDR2 FQGTGA. Trimming removed 8 bases from V and 0 bases from J; junction bases left unmatched: 24. Supplemented by reference TRBV7-3 and TRBJ2-6, the full variable domain reads GAGVSQTPSNKVTEKGKYVELRCDPISGHTALYWYRQSLGQGPEFLIYFQGTGAADDSGLPNDRFFAVRPEGSVSTLKIQRTERGDSAVYLCASLPPPIRTGSFSSGANVLTFGAGSRLTVL.

The chain combines TRBV30 with TRBJ1-1; 9 bases match TRBD1. The V segment lost 3 bases and the J segment 1 base; nucleotides outside the gene matches: 0. Per the germline V gene, CDR1 is GTSNPN and CDR2 is SVGIG (reference sequence). This CDR3 has 13 amino acids. Written as DNA, the CDR3 is TGTGCCTGGAGGGGACAGGGGAACACTGAAGCTTTCTTT. Translation: CAWRGQGNTEAFF.

J is TRBJ1-1 and V is TRBV2, with TRBD1 matching over 10 bases. The junction had 11 bases not matched to a gene; V was cut back by 3 bases and J by 10 bases. Germline V gene lookup returns CDR1 SNHLY and CDR2 FYNNEI. The CDR3 runs 15 residues. CDR3 in amino acids: CASSDQGPDRGSAFF. The CDR3 DNA sequence: TGTGCCAGCAGTGATCAGGGGCCGGACAGGGGGTCAGCTTTCTTT.

Regarding this clone: The sample carries other DNA sequences with the same CDR3. The V gene is TRBV24-1, the J gene TRBJ1-1; no firm D call. Germline V gene data show CDR1 as KGHDR and CDR2 as SFDVKD. The CDR3 is 12 amino acids. The ends were cut back, 2 bases at V and 5 bases at J, with 5 bases in the middle. This CDR3 is CATSDSGTEAFF. The CDR3 nucleotides are TGTGCCACCAGTGATTCAGGAACTGAAGCTTTCTTT.

The chain carries TRBV27 and TRBJ2-7; possible D gene TRBD2, 6 bases. The V end lost 5 bases, the J end lost 0 bases, and 17 bases lay between the germline ends. The CDR3 extends over 16 amino acids. Germline V gene data show CDR1 as MNHEY and CDR2 as SMNVEV (reference sequence). CDR3 residues: CASSPLGTASSYEQYF. CDR3 nucleotide sequence: TGTGCCAGCAGTCCCCTGGGGACTGCGAGCTCCTACGAGCAGTACTTC.

This chain connects TRBV5-1 to TRBJ1-3; D remains unclear. Trimming cost V 4 bases and J 1 base, with 15 bases left between them. From germline, CDR1 is SGHRS and CDR2 YFSETQ. CDR3 length: 16 residues. The CDR3 region has the DNA TGCGCCAGCAGCCCCGGGGAGGGTGGATCTGGAAACACCATATATTTT. Translated: CASSPGEGGSGNTIYF.

The CDR3 loop is CASSPGHSNTEAFF. The CDR3, as DNA: TGCGCCAGCAGCCCGGGACACTCGAACACTGAAGCTTTCTTT. V is TRBV5-1 and J is TRBJ1-1; tentatively, D is TRBD1 (6 bases). Trimming removed 4 bases from V and 1 base from J, with 11 bases in between. Germline values: CDR1 SGHRS, CDR2 YFSETQ. This CDR3 region has 14 residues.

V usage is TRBV28 and J usage is TRBJ1-5; TRBD1 might be the D (5 bases). The CDR3 sequence is 10 residues long. Deletions cut 10 bases from V and 5 bases from J, with 6 bases between. Germline V gives CDR1 MDHEN, CDR2 SYDVKM. Here the CDR3 reads CATGYQPQHF. DNA of the CDR3: TGTGCCACAGGGTATCAGCCCCAGCATTTT.